The source of this T cell receptor beta chain is a study of a mutant IDH1 vaccine in newly diagnosed glioma. At the level of the study: Across weeks 1, 3, 5, 7, 11, 15, 19 and 23, patients received a vaccination each time, eight in all. General study findings and limits: Top-clonotype changes in peripheral T cells seemed unrelated to pseudoprogression.

Trimming stripped 6 bases from V and 7 bases from J, with 19 bases between. The CDR3 has 15 amino acids. Germline assignment: CDR1 KGHSH and CDR2 LQKENI. Data came from immunoSEQ multiplex PCR; TCRdb stores just in-frame clones and leaves some out. The profile covers roughly 74,000 clones, with approximately 85% appearing a single time and about 2.2% taken by the ten largest. Regarding time point: week 23, last vaccination. All doses held 300 ug of mutant IDH1 20-mer peptide, with topical imiquimod. About this clone: No antigen is known for it.

The specimen comprised PBMCs, sampled from a glioma patient whose treatment included an IDH1 peptide vaccine. The sequence was obtained from a man aged 25-45 years with glioma. Some clones in this sample may be carry-over from other donors' samples. J is TRBJ1-5 and V is TRBV18; perhaps TRBD1 as D (5 bases). CDR3 residues: CASSRVGEGSQPQHF. CDR3 nucleotides: TGTGCCAGCTCCCGAGTTGGGGAGGGGAGCCAGCCCCAGCATTTT.